The TCR beta chain under discussion was sequenced for a study of radiotherapy plus CTLA-4 blockade in lung cancer. Whole-study context: Under 20% of patients responded objectively, and about 32% achieved disease control.

Whole-study findings and limits: Researchers report tumor-derived TCR clones expanding in blood after radiotherapy plus ipilimumab.

The data were produced by immunoSEQ multiplex PCR, yet TCRdb's version contains in-frame clones alone and is incomplete. The sample yields around 45,000 clones, less than 85% seen once. With regard to this clone: Antigen: not known. Additional DNA sequences in this sample encode the identical CDR3.

The origin of this receptor is a human donor with non-small cell lung cancer who had stable disease on radiotherapy plus ipilimumab. This material consisted of peripheral blood, taken from a patient treated with radiotherapy plus ipilimumab.

In DNA form, the CDR3 reads TGCAGTGCTTCTTTTACAGATACGCAGTATTTT. It translates to CSASFTDTQYF. V gene TRBV20-1 combines with J gene TRBJ2-3; D gene ambiguous. The CDR3 runs to 11 residues. Germline V gene lookup returns CDR1 DFQATT and CDR2 SNEGSKA (reference sequence). Trimming shortened V by 5 bases and J by 3 bases, and 6 bases separated the two germline ends.